This entry lists 23 T cell receptor beta chains sequenced from one sample in a study of blood T cell repertoires in COVID-19. TCRdb's table, derived via immunoSEQ multiplex PCR, lists solely in-frame clones and lacks some. The table lists about 210,000 clones, 85% to 90% of them singletons. Sequenced input: peripheral blood. These receptor sequences come from a woman in her 70s with acute or convalescent COVID-19.

CDR3: CASSTQTAPSSNQPQHF. CDR3 in DNA: TGTGCCAGTAGTACCCAGACAGCCCCCTCGAGCAATCAGCCCCAGCATTTT. The V call is TRBV19, the J call TRBJ1-5; weak D call: TRBD1 (5 bases). This CDR3 has 17 residues. V gave up 4 bases and J gave up 1 base, with 17 bases separating them. Germline V CDR1 and CDR2: LNHDA, SQIVND (reference sequence).

The CDR3 nucleotides read TGTGCCAGCAGTCCAGGACAGGGGGCCGTGCGAGGAAACACTGAAGCTTTCTTT. Translating gives CASSPGQGAVRGNTEAFF. The chain couples TRBV5-5 to TRBJ1-1, with TRBD1 matching over 11 bases. Germline V lookup: CDR1 SGHKS, CDR2 YYEKEE (reference sequence). Germline trimming cut 5 bases from V and 2 bases from J; bases unmatched to any gene: 14. The CDR3 is made up of 18 amino acids.

This chain connects TRBV25-1 to TRBJ2-7, with 8 bases identical to TRBD2. Per the germline V gene, CDR1 is MGHDK and CDR2 is SYGVNS. After removal of 5 bases from V and 3 bases from J, the junction contained 3 bases not matched to a gene. This CDR3 has 13 residues. The CDR3 DNA is TGTGCCAGCAGTCGGACTAGCAGCTACGAGCAGTACTTC. Its translation: CASSRTSSYEQYF.

This sequence joins TRBV18 and TRBJ1-1, with 7 bases matching TRBD1. V gave up 6 bases and J gave up 4 bases; unmatched junction bases: 20. The CDR3 length is 18 residues. Germline CDR1 and CDR2: KGHSH and LQKENI. This CDR3 is CASSSGAATGRLGTEAFF. Here the CDR3 DNA reads TGTGCCAGCTCTTCCGGGGCCGCGACAGGGCGGTTGGGCACTGAAGCTTTCTTT.

The rearrangement joins TRBV28 to TRBJ2-2; 9 nucleotides align to TRBD1. CDR3 length: 16 amino acids. Germline lookup yields CDR1 MDHEN and CDR2 SYDVKM. Germline trimming cut 5 bases from V and 3 bases from J; bases unmatched to any gene: 7. CDR3 in DNA: TGTGCCAGCAGTACCCCGGGACAGGGTTACACCGGGGAGCTGTTTTTT. Translation: CASSTPGQGYTGELFF. Using reference TRBV28 and TRBJ2-2 for the parts outside the CDR3, the full variable domain is DVKVTQSSRYLVKRTGEKVFLECVQDMDHENMFWYRQDPGLGLRLIYFSYDVKMKEKGDIPEGYSVSREKKERFSLILESASTNQTSMYLCASSTPGQGYTGELFFGEGSRLTVL.

The genes are TRBV6-6 and TRBJ2-1; D is uncertain. V lost 6 bases and J lost 6, with 18 bases in between. The CDR3 totals 15 residues. Germline V gene data show CDR1 as MNHNY and CDR2 as SVGAGI (reference sequence). CDR3 loop: CASSSIPRISNEQFF. The CDR3 bases are TGTGCCAGCAGCTCTATCCCTCGCATTAGCAATGAGCAGTTCTTC.

The V call is TRBV27, the J call TRBJ2-3; D is possibly TRBD2 (6 bases). Germline V gives CDR1 MNHEY, CDR2 SMNVEV (reference sequence). The CDR3 spans 16 residues. V was cut by 6 bases and J by 2 bases, with 18 bases left in between. For the CDR3, the DNA is TGTGCCAGCAGGAGCGGGTGGGGAAGGACCACAGATACGCAGTATTTT. It specifies CASRSGWGRTTDTQYF.

V is TRBV6-6 and J is TRBJ1-4, with no clear D. Germline loops: CDR1 MNHNY, CDR2 SVGAGI (reference sequence). The CDR3 runs to 12 residues. The V end was cut by 8 bases, the J end by 4 bases, with 8 bases between. The CDR3 nucleotides are TGTGCCAGCGGAGATGTTAATGAAAAACTGTTTTTT. This sequence encodes CASGDVNEKLFF.

The rearrangement joins TRBV18 to TRBJ2-5, with 7 bases fitting TRBD2. J lost 5 bases, V lost 2 bases, and 5 bases had no gene match. This CDR3 spans 14 amino acids. The germline CDR1 and CDR2 sequences are KGHSH and LQKENI. The CDR3 sequence: CASSPGHGGETQYF. DNA for the CDR3: TGTGCCAGCTCACCAGGTCACGGGGGGGAGACCCAGTACTTC.

The chain is built from TRBV2 and TRBJ2-5, with 8 nucleotides matching TRBD2. The germline gives CDR1 SNHLY, CDR2 FYNNEI. J was trimmed by 5 bases and V by 7 bases; bases with no gene match: 6. This CDR3 spans 13 amino acids. CDR3 loop: CASKRGGRETQYF. DNA for the CDR3: TGTGCCAGCAAACGGGGGGGCCGTGAGACCCAGTACTTC.

J is TRBJ2-2 and V is TRBV2, with D unclear. Trimming pared 3 bases from V and 1 base from J, leaving 9 bases between. The CDR3 sequence is 15 residues long. Germline-derived CDR1 and CDR2 are SNHLY and FYNNEI. This CDR3 reads CASSEGDMNTGELFF. DNA of the CDR3: TGTGCCAGCAGTGAGGGTGACATGAACACCGGGGAGCTGTTTTTT.

This clone was counted only a few times. The chain links TRBV6-1 to TRBJ2-7, with 11 bases fitting TRBD2. Germline V lookup: CDR1 MNHNS, CDR2 SASEGT. Trimming cost V 7 bases and J 0 bases; bases outside gene matches: 5. The CDR3 is 15 amino acids. CDR3 DNA: TGTGCCAGCACCTTGACTAGCGGGAACTCCTACGAGCAGTACTTC. The encoded protein is CASTLTSGNSYEQYF.

CDR3: CASSLKGGTDTQYF. DNA of the CDR3: TGTGCCAGCAGCTTAAAAGGGGGCACAGATACGCAGTATTTT. The rearrangement uses TRBV5-6 and TRBJ2-3; possibly TRBD1 for D (5 bases). The CDR3 spans 14 residues. V was clipped by 2 bases and J by 1 base, with 8 bases between them. Germline lookup yields CDR1 SGHDT and CDR2 YYEEEE.

The CDR3 coding sequence is TGTGCCAGCAGCCAAGGATGGACAGGATTTAACTATGGCTACACCTTC. Translation: CASSQGWTGFNYGYTF. This sequence joins TRBV3-1 (or the pseudogene TRBV3-2) and TRBJ1-2, with TRBD1 matching 7 bases. V trimming: 1 base; J trimming: 1 base; junction bases outside the gene matches: 6. In germline, CDR1 is LGHDT, CDR2 YNNKEL (reference sequence). The CDR3 extends over 16 amino acids.

This clone was seen once. J is TRBJ2-7 and V is TRBV18; 7 nucleotides agree with TRBD2. The CDR3 spans 15 residues. V was clipped by 4 bases and J by 7 bases; unmatched bases: 13. Germline CDR1 is KGHSH and CDR2 is LQKENI. The CDR3 DNA sequence: TGTGCCAGCTCACTACGGAGGGACTACTCTATGGAGCAGTACTTC. Encoded protein: CASSLRRDYSMEQYF.

The chain is built from TRBV7-9 and TRBJ2-2; tentatively, D is TRBD2 (6 bases). V lost 3 bases, J lost 4 bases, and 12 bases lay in between. CDR3 length: 15 residues. Germline V gene lookup returns CDR1 SEHNR and CDR2 FQNEAQ (reference sequence). CDR3 DNA sequence: TGTGCCAGCAGCTTCCAACTAGCTCCCACCGGGGAGCTGTTTTTT. It codes for CASSFQLAPTGELFF.

V gene TRBV2 combines with J gene TRBJ2-7, with 7 nucleotides matching TRBD1. Unmatched junction bases numbered 10, after V lost 7 bases and J lost 4 bases. The CDR3 is made up of 14 amino acids. Per germline, CDR1 SNHLY and CDR2 FYNNEI. DNA of the CDR3: TGTGCCAGCAATGTGCCAGGGGGAAGTTACGAGCAGTACTTC. It encodes CASNVPGGSYEQYF.

The CDR3 sequence is CASRNAAGVGAQYF. CDR3 coding DNA: TGTGCCAGCAGGAACGCAGCGGGAGTTGGGGCCCAGTACTTC. The genes are TRBV6-5 and TRBJ2-5; 8 positions match TRBD2. This CDR3 is 14 amino acids long. V gave up 6 bases and J gave up 9 bases; unmatched junction bases: 12. Germline-derived CDR1 and CDR2 are MNHEY and SVGAGI.

This clone has a handful of counts. The rearrangement links TRBV7-2 to TRBJ2-7; 14 bases line up with TRBD2. With 6 bases clipped from V and 6 bases from J, the junction kept 10 bases outside the gene matches. Germline V lookup: CDR1 SGHTA, CDR2 FQGNSA. There are 16 residues in the CDR3. As DNA, the CDR3 is TGTGCCAGCAGGCGGGCGATCGGACTAGCGGGAGGCGAGCAGTACTTC. This gives the protein CASRRAIGLAGGEQYF.

The V and J genes are TRBV2 and TRBJ1-2; D not resolved. This CDR3 spans 13 amino acids. V was cut by 6 bases and J by 8 bases, with 16 bases left in between. Germline V gives CDR1 SNHLY, CDR2 FYNNEI. The CDR3 DNA is TGTGCCAGCAGCCTACGAGGCTCAGAAGGCTACACCTTC. This encodes CASSLRGSEGYTF.

The chain carries TRBV14 and TRBJ2-7; D may be TRBD2 (6 bases). The V and J ends lost 5 bases and 4 bases respectively, with 9 bases between them. The CDR3 is 12 residues long. Germline V CDR1 and CDR2: SGHDN, FVKESK. In nucleotides, the CDR3 is TGTGCCAGCAGCTTGGGGGGATACGAGCAGTACTTC. This encodes CASSLGGYEQYF.

This sequence joins TRBV16 and TRBJ1-5, with D possibly matching TRBD1 (6 bases). CDR1 is KGHSY, CDR2 FQNENV, per germline. CDR3 length equals 15 residues. V was clipped by 0 bases and J by 4 bases, with 10 bases between them. CDR3: CASSQSGQGNQPQHF. The CDR3 DNA sequence: TGTGCCAGCAGCCAATCTGGGCAGGGGAATCAGCCCCAGCATTTT.

The chain carries TRBV6-6 and TRBJ2-1; D remains unclear. Germline CDR1 reads MNHNY; CDR2 reads SVGAGI (reference sequence). The CDR3 contains 15 residues. Trimming shortened V by 3 bases and J by 6 bases, and 15 bases separated the two germline ends. CDR3: CASSYGGIRSNEQFF. Written as DNA, the CDR3 is TGTGCCAGCAGTTATGGCGGTATAAGGAGCAATGAGCAGTTCTTC.